This T cell receptor beta chain comes out of a study of cytomegalovirus exposure and HLA in healthy donors. Remarks on this clone: Antigen: not known.

Study results and caveats: TCR beta chains numbering approximately 150 were designated cytomegalovirus-associated. Excluded were some V segments that proved indistinguishable, including TRBV6-2 and TRBV6-3. Accurate prediction of HLA-A and HLA-B alleles (for most subjects) was reportedly achieved from TCR beta sequences.

PCR used 60 Vbeta primers and 13 Jbeta primers. Produced via immunoSEQ multiplex PCR; TCRdb's table is partial and in-frame only. The sample shows over 150,000 clones, 79% of them seen only once. The CDR3 runs to 12 residues. Germline CDR1 KGHSH, CDR2 LQKENI. Trimming took 3 bases from V and 3 from J, leaving 5 bases between them. The gene calls are TRBV18 and TRBJ2-5; TRBD2 is a possible D gene (5 bases). Material for sequencing was PBMCs. This clonotype originated in a man between 35 and 55 years old in good health and CMV-seronegative. CDR3 coding DNA: TGTGCCAGCTCACCCGGGGAAGAGACCCAGTACTTC. Its protein is CASSPGEETQYF. Together with reference TRBV18 and TRBJ2-5, the CDR3 gives the full variable domain: NAGVMQNPRHLVRRRGQEARLRCSPMKGHSHVYWYRQLPEEGLKFMVYLQKENIIDESGMPKERFSAEFPKEGPSILRIQQVVRGDSAAYFCASSPGEETQYFGPGTRLLVL.